This is a list of T cell receptor beta chains from one sample in a study of CD8 T cells in ankylosing spondylitis. TCRdb itself ran the 5' RACE reads through MiXCR, one entry per CDR3 protein. The sample lists more than 650,000 distinct CDR3 sequences; approximately 10% were seen once. Sequencing was carried out using blood, either unsorted or a sorted T cell fraction (not recorded which). Receptor source: a male donor with ankylosing spondylitis. CDR3s leave out the opening cysteine and the closing phenylalanine or tryptophan.

J: TRBJ1-5; V: TRBV5-1; CDR3: ASRRDSSLGPQH
J: TRBJ2-3; V: TRBV29-1; CDR3: SVDSRGTTDTQY
J: TRBJ2-3; V: TRBV20-1; CDR3: SARPTLGYTDTQY
J: TRBJ2-5; V: TRBV7-2; CDR3: ASSSGSRFETQY
J: TRBJ1-6; V: TRBV20-1; CDR3: SSPGQADNSPLH
J: TRBJ2-7; V: TRBV5-1; CDR3: ASSPDRVGVYEQY
J: TRBJ2-5; V: TRBV4-2; CDR3: ASSQDGPEETQY
J: TRBJ2-7; V: TRBV5-1; CDR3: ASSPGGGPEQY
J: TRBJ2-1; V: TRBV5-1; CDR3: ASSLPTVQGGSYNEQF
J: TRBJ2-1; V: TRBV5-1; CDR3: ASSWDSPSSYNEQF
J: TRBJ2-3; V: TRBV7-6; CDR3: ASSLNLGLERY
J: TRBJ1-1; V: TRBV6-2/TRBV6-3; CDR3: ASRDLSGMDTEAF
J: TRBJ2-7; V: TRBV5-1; CDR3: ASSPGPLNEQY
J: TRBJ2-7; V: TRBV3-1; CDR3: ASSIRRDRAEQY
J: TRBJ1-2; V: TRBV4-3; CDR3: ASSLVTGSRGYGYT
J: TRBJ2-7; V: TRBV7-2; CDR3: ASSTSSSGSYEQY
J: TRBJ2-2; V: TRBV6-5; CDR3: ASSYLRGMTTGELF
J: TRBJ2-4; V: TRBV20-1; CDR3: SARDARGLNIQY
J: TRBJ2-5; V: TRBV4-1; CDR3: ASSQARGRTSGKETQY
J: TRBJ1-2; V: TRBV5-6; CDR3: ASSFDRASNYGYT
J: TRBJ2-2; V: TRBV7-2; CDR3: ASSFRGPGYGELF
J: TRBJ2-3; V: TRBV5-1; CDR3: ASSPGGRDRDTQY
J: TRBJ1-2; V: TRBV12-3/TRBV12-4; CDR3: ASTLVQLANYGYT
J: TRBJ1-2; V: TRBV28; CDR3: ASRLPGSYGYT
J: TRBJ2-2; V: TRBV7-8; CDR3: ASRRRGGAGGQTGELF
J: TRBJ1-6; V: TRBV6-5; CDR3: ASSYEGDSPLH
J: TRBJ1-1; V: TRBV13; CDR3: ASSLFGRIYQAF
J: TRBJ1-4; V: TRBV4-3; CDR3: ASSSRQVATNEKLF
J: TRBJ1-5; V: TRBV5-5; CDR3: ASRYGPGDQPQH
J: TRBJ1-1; V: TRBV5-1; CDR3: ASSLAGMDTEAF
J: TRBJ1-1; V: TRBV5-1; CDR3: ASSLVGGTNTEAF
J: TRBJ1-4; V: TRBV4-2; CDR3: ASSPWGRVLF
J: TRBJ2-5; V: TRBV24-1; CDR3: ATSGGVLQETQY
J: TRBJ1-2; V: TRBV6-1; CDR3: ASRPSTPGTVGYT
J: TRBJ2-7; V: TRBV20-1; CDR3: SARLLAGDVSYEQY
J: TRBJ1-4; V: TRBV5-1; CDR3: ASSFHGVGEKLF
J: TRBJ2-3; V: TRBV5-1; CDR3: ASSLGDSTDTQY
J: TRBJ2-7; V: TRBV7-9; CDR3: ASSLGRDGYEQY
J: TRBJ1-1; V: TRBV6-1; CDR3: ASSEGAVPPAF
J: TRBJ2-5; V: TRBV18; CDR3: ASSSSVEETQY
J: TRBJ2-5; V: TRBV24-1; CDR3: ATSDLGRGEETQY
J: TRBJ2-5; V: TRBV20-1; CDR3: SARAPRIEETQY
J: TRBJ1-2; V: TRBV12-3/TRBV12-4; CDR3: ASRSLSGGYGYT
J: TRBJ2-1; V: TRBV7-6; CDR3: ASSLQSSAVSYNEQF
J: TRBJ2-1; V: TRBV6-1; CDR3: ASSSHAGGPGNEQF
J: TRBJ1-2; V: TRBV29-1; CDR3: SVEGQGDGYT
J: TRBJ2-1; V: TRBV4-2; CDR3: ASSQDAAGQGRNEQF
J: TRBJ2-1; V: TRBV27; CDR3: ASNRGPRNKGDEQF
J: TRBJ1-1; V: TRBV20-1; CDR3: SARETRPVDTEAF
J: TRBJ1-3; V: TRBV7-6; CDR3: ASSHPGNTIY
J: TRBJ1-1; V: TRBV7-9; CDR3: ASSSERVYSNTEAF
J: TRBJ2-7; V: TRBV10-3; CDR3: AIGLAGSYEQY
J: TRBJ2-3; V: TRBV20-1; CDR3: SHGLAGGVDTQY
J: TRBJ2-1; V: TRBV12-3/TRBV12-4; CDR3: ASSFSGGIEQF
J: TRBJ1-1; V: TRBV6-1; CDR3: ASSPTPPGRNTEAF
J: TRBJ2-7; V: TRBV20-1; CDR3: SATGQTYEQY
J: TRBJ2-1; V: TRBV7-6; CDR3: ASSPGGRRLGAEQF
J: TRBJ1-3; V: TRBV10-3; CDR3: AISDSKANNRGSGNTIY
J: TRBJ2-1; V: TRBV6-1; CDR3: ASIISGTYNEQF
J: TRBJ2-5; V: TRBV20-1; CDR3: SADTSGVQETQY